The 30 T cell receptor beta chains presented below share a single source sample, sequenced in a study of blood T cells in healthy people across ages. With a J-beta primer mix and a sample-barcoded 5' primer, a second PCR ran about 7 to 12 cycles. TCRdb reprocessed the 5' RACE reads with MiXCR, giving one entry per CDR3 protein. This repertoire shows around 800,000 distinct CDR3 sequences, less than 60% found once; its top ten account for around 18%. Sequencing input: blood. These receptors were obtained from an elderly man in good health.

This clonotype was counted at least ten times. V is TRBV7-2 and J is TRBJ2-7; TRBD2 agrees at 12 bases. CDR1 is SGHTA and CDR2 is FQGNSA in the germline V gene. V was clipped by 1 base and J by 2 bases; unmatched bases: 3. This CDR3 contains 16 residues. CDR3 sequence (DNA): TGTGCCAGCAGCTTAGGCCCTAGCGGGAGGGCCTACGAGCAGTACTTC. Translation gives CASSLGPSGRAYEQYF.

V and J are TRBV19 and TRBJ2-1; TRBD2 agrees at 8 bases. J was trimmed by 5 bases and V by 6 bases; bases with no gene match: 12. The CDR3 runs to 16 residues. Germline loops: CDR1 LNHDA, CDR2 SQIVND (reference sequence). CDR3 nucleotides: TGTGCCAGTAGCCCCGAAGCGGGAGTGGTAGACAATGAGCAGTTCTTC. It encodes CASSPEAGVVDNEQFF. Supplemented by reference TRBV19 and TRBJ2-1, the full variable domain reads DGGITQSPKYLFRKEGQNVTLSCEQNLNHDAMYWYRQDPGQGLRLIYYSQIVNDFQKGDIAEGYSVSREKKESFPLTVTSAQKNPTAFYLCASSPEAGVVDNEQFFGPGTRLTVL.

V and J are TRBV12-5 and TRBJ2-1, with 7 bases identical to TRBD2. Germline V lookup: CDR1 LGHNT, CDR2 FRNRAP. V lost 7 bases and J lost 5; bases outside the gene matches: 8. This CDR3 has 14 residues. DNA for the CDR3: TGTGCTAGTGCCTTGGGAGGGATAGACAATGAGCAGTTCTTC. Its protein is CASALGGIDNEQFF. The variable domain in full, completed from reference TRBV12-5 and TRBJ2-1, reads DARVTQTPRHKVTEMGQEVTMRCQPILGHNTVFWYRQTMMQGLELLAYFRNRAPLDDSGMPKDRFSAEMPDATLATLKIQPSEPRDSAVYFCASALGGIDNEQFFGPGTRLTVL.

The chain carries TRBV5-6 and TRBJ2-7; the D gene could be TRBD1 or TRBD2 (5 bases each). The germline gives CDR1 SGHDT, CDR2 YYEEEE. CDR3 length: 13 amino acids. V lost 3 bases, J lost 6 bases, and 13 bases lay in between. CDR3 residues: CASSSGAQGEQYF. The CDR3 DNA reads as TGTGCCAGCAGCTCCGGGGCCCAGGGCGAGCAGTACTTC.

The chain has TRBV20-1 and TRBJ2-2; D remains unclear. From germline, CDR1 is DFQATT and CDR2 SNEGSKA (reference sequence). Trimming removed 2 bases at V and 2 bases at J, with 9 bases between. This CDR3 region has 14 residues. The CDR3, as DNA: TGCAGTGCTAGACCCCATACTAACACCGGGGAGCTGTTTTTT. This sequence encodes CSARPHTNTGELFF.

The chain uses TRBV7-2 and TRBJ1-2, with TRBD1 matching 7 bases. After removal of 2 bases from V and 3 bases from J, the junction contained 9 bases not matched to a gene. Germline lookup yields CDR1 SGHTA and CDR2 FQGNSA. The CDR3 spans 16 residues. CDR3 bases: TGTGCCAGCAGCTTACAAGGGGGGACAGCTCACTATGGCTACACCTTC. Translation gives CASSLQGGTAHYGYTF.

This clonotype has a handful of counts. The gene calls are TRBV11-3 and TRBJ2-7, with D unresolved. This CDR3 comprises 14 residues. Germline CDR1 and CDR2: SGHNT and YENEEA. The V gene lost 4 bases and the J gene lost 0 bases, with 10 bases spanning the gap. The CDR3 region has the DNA TGTGCCAGCAGCTATTCCGAGGCCTCCTACGAGCAGTACTTC. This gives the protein CASSYSEASYEQYF.

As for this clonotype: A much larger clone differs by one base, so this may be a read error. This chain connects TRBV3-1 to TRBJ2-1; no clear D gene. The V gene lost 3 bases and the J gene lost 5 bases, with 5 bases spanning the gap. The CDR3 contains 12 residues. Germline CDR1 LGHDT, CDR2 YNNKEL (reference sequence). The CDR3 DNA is TGTGCCAGCAGCCAGGCAAACAATGAGCAGTTCTTC. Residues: CASSQANNEQFF.

The DNA for the CDR3 is TGTGCCAGCAGCGAGGGGGTAGCGGCCCACTACGAGCAGTACTTC. Protein: CASSEGVAAHYEQYF. This chain connects TRBV7-2 to TRBJ2-7; D may match TRBD1 or TRBD2 (6 bases each). Trimming took 5 bases from V and 3 from J, leaving 17 bases between them. CDR1 is SGHTA, CDR2 FQGNSA, per germline. The CDR3 loop spans 15 amino acids. The full variable domain, completed using reference TRBV7-2 and TRBJ2-7, is GAGVSQSPSNKVTEKGKDVELRCDPISGHTALYWYRQSLGQGLEFLIYFQGNSAPDKSGLPSDRFSAERTGGSVSTLTIQRTQQEDSAVYLCASSEGVAAHYEQYFGPGTRLTVT.

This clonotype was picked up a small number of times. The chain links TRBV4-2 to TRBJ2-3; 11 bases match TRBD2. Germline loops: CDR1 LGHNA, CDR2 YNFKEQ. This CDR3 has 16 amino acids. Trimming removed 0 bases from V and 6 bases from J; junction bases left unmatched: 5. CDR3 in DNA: TGTGCCAGCAGCCAAGAGGGGACTAGCGGCGTTGATACGCAGTATTTT. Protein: CASSQEGTSGVDTQYF.

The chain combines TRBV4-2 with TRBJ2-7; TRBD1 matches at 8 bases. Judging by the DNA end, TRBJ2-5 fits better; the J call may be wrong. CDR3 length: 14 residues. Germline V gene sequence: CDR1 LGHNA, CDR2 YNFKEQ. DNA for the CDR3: TGTGCCAGCAGCCAACAAAACAGGGGGGAGACCCAGTACTTC. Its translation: CASSQQNRGETQYF.

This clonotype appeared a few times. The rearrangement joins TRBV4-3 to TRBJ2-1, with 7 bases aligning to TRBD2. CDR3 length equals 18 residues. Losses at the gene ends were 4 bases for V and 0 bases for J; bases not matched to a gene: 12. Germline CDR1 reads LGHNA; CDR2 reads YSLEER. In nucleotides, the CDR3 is TGCGCCAGCAGCCTGAGGCGACTAGCCCAGAGCTCCTACAATGAGCAGTTCTTC. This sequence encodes CASSLRRLAQSSYNEQFF.

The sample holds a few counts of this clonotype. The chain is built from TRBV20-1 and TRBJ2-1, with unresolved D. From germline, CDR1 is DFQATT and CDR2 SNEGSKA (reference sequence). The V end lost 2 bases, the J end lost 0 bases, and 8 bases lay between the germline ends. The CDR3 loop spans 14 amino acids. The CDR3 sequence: CSARRYSSYNEQFF. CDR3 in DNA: TGCAGTGCTAGACGCTATAGCTCCTACAATGAGCAGTTCTTC.

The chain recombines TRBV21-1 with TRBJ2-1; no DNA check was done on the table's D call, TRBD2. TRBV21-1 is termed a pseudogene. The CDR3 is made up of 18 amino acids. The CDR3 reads CASSKGPSSGGAYNEQFF. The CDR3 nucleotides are TGTGCCAGCAGCAAGGGCCCATCTAGCGGGGGGGCCTACAATGAGCAGTTCTTC.

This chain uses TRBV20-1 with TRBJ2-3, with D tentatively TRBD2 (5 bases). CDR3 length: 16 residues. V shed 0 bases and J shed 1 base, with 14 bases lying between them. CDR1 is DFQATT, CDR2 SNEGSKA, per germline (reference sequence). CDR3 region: CSARDRRAARTDTQYF. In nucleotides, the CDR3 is TGCAGTGCTAGAGATAGGCGGGCAGCCCGCACAGATACGCAGTATTTT.

The CDR3 DNA follows: TGTGCCAGCAGCTTAGTGGCGGGCAGGTACAATGAGCAGTTCTTC. Amino acid sequence: CASSLVAGRYNEQFF. The V and J genes are TRBV11-3 and TRBJ2-1; a weak D match, TRBD2 (5 bases). V dropped 1 base and J dropped 4 bases, with 11 bases sitting between them. This CDR3 has 15 residues. Germline values: CDR1 SGHNT, CDR2 YENEEA.

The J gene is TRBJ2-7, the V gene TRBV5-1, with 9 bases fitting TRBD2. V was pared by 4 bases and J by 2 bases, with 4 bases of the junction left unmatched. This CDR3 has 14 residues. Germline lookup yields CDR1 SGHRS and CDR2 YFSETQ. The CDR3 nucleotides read TGCGCCAGCAGCGACAGCGGGGGGACCTACGAGCAGTACTTC. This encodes CASSDSGGTYEQYF.

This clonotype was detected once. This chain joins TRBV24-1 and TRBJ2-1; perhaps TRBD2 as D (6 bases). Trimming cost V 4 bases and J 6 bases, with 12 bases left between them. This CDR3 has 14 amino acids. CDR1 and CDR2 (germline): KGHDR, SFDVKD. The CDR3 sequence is CATSEGRGLNEQFF. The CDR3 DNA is TGTGCCACCAGTGAGGGACGGGGACTCAATGAGCAGTTCTTC.

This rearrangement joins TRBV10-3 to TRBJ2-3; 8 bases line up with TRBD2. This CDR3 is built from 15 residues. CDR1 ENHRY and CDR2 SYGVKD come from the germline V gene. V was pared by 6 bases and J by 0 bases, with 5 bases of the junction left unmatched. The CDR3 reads CAISQAGASTDTQYF. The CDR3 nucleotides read TGTGCCATCAGCCAAGCGGGGGCAAGCACAGATACGCAGTATTTT.

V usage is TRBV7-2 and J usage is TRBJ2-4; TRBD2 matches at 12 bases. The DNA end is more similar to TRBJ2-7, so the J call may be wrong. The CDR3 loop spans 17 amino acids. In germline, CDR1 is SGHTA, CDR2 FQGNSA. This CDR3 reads CASSRLAGTSGLYEQYF. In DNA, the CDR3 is TGTGCCAGCAGCCGTCTAGCCGGGACTAGCGGGCTTTACGAGCAGTACTTC.

CDR3: CASSRGRESYYNEQFF. DNA of the CDR3: TGTGCCAGCAGTCGCGGTCGGGAGTCCTACTACAATGAGCAGTTCTTC. The chain has TRBV3-1 and TRBJ2-1, with a weak D call TRBD2 (6 bases). CDR3 length equals 16 residues. Trimming pared 6 bases from V and 3 bases from J, leaving 18 bases between. CDR1 and CDR2 (germline): LGHDT, YNNKEL (reference sequence).

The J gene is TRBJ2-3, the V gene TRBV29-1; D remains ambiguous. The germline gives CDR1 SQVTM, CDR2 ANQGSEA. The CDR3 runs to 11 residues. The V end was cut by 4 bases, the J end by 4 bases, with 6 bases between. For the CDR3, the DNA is TGCAGCGTTGCTAGGGCAGATACGCAGTATTTT. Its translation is CSVARADTQYF.

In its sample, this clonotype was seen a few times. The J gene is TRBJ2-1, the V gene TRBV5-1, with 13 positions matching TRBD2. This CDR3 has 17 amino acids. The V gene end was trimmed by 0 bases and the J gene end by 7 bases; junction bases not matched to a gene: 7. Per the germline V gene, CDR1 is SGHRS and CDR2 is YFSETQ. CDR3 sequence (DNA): TGCGCCAGCAGCTTGGTCCCGACTAGCGGGAGGAGGAATGAGCAGTTCTTC. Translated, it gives CASSLVPTSGRRNEQFF.

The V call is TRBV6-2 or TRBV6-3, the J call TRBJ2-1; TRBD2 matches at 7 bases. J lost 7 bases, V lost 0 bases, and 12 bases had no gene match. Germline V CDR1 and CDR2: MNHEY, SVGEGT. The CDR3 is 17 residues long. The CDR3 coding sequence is TGTGCCAGCAGTTACTCGATTCGACGAGCGGGATTAAATGAGCAGTTCTTC. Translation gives CASSYSIRRAGLNEQFF.

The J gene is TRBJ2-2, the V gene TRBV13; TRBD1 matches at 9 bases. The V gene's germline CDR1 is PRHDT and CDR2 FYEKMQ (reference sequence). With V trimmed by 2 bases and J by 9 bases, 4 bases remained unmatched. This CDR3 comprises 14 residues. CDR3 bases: TGTGCCAGCAGCTTACTCACAGGGGGCCGGGAGCTGTTTTTT. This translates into CASSLLTGGRELFF.

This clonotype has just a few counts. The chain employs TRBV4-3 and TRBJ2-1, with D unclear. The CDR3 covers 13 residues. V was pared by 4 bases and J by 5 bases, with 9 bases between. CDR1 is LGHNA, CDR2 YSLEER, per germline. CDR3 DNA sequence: TGCGCCAGCAGCCTCAACCCGCACAATGAGCAGTTCTTC. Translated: CASSLNPHNEQFF.

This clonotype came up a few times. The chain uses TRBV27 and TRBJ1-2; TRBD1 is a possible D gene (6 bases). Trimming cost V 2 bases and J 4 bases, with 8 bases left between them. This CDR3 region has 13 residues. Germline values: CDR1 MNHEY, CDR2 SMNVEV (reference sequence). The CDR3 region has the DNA TGTGCCAGCAGTTTAACAGGGACCTATGGCTACACCTTC. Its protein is CASSLTGTYGYTF.

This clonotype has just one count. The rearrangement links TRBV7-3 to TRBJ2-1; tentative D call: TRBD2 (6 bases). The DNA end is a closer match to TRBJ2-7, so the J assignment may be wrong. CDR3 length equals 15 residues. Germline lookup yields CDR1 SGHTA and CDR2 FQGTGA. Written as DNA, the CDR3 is TGTGCCAGCAGCTTAATGGTAGGGGAGGCGGCTGAGCAGTACTTC. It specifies CASSLMVGEAAEQYF.

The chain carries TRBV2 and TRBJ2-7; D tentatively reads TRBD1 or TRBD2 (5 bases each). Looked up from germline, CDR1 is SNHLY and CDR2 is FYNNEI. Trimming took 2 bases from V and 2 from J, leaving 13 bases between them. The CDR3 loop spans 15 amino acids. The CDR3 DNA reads TGTGCCAGCAGTGAATGGGGGAAGAGCCCCTACGAGCAGTACTTC. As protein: CASSEWGKSPYEQYF.

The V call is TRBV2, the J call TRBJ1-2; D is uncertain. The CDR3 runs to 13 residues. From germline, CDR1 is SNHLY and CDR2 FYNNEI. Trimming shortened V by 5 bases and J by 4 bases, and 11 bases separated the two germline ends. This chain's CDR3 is CASSNPGIYGYTF. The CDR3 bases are TGTGCCAGCAGTAACCCCGGGATCTATGGCTACACCTTC.